This TCR beta chain derives from a study of Ad26.COV2.S vaccination and SARS-CoV-2 variants. On the study more broadly: Recipients of Ad26.COV2.S got it intramuscularly, once or twice 56 days apart.

Regarding treatment: around 19 received Ad26.COV2.S at low or high dose, single or two shots; about five received placebo; per-sample allocation not given. Sampling happened 63 days after the first vaccine or placebo injection. V shed 4 bases and J shed 0 bases, with 17 bases lying between them. In germline, CDR1 is SGHRS, CDR2 YFSETQ. This CDR3 has 17 residues. Clones were sequenced by immunoSEQ multiplex PCR, and TCRdb holds only the in-frame ones, with some missing. The sample lists a few hundred thousand clones, roughly 85% occurring once. Sequenced here: peripheral blood, sampled in a trial of Ad26.COV2.S vaccine versus placebo. The rearrangement uses TRBV5-1 and TRBJ1-3; D possibly corresponds to TRBD1 (5 bases). This receptor was taken from a person between 18 and 59 years old who received the Ad26.COV2.S COVID-19 vaccine or a placebo. This CDR3 reads CASSPGHAELSGNTIYF. CDR3 coding DNA: TGCGCCAGCAGCCCGGGGCATGCAGAGCTCTCTGGAAACACCATATATTTT.